The rows below give T cell receptor beta chains drawn from one sample of a study of human T cells and chemical hapten exposure. TCRdb reanalysed the RACE reads using MiXCR and keeps one entry per CDR3 protein. Of tens of thousands of distinct CDR3 sequences listed, 9.5% to 13% are singletons. This material consisted of whole blood, taken in connection with sensitization to the hapten diphenylcyclopropenone (DPC). The receptor source for this set is a man aged 18 to 30 with alopecia areata. Some clones in this sample may be carry-over from other donors' samples. Each CDR3 is given with its conserved first and last residue. D genes are given only for firm matches. Not all rows give a size; the values are once, few, many and, for expanded clones, a class.

cdr3_nt	cdr3_aa	j_call	v_call	clone_size	d_call
TGTGCCAGCAGCTTAGATTTTACAGGAAATAAAGAGACCCAGTACTTC	CASSLDFTGNKETQYF	TRBJ2-5	TRBV7-9	many	NA
TGTGCCAGCAGCCCATCTACGGGGGGGAGGGATGAGCAGTTCTTC	CASSPSTGGRDEQFF	TRBJ2-1	TRBV12-3/TRBV12-4	many	TRBD2
TGTGCCAGCAGCTTAGGCGGGAGGACCACAGATACGCAGTATTTT	CASSLGGRTTDTQYF	TRBJ2-3	TRBV11-3	many	TRBD2
TGTGCCAGCAGTTTCCTACTTTCCGAGACCCAGTACTTC	CASSFLLSETQYF	TRBJ2-5	TRBV27	NA	NA
TGTGCCACCAGCAGGGACAGGGTCGGGACCCAGTACTTC	CATSRDRVGTQYF	TRBJ2-5	TRBV15	few	TRBD1
TGTGCCAGTTCAGTAAGGGGCTCCTACGAGCAGTACTTC	CASSVRGSYEQYF	TRBJ2-7	TRBV19	NA	NA
TGCAGTGCTAGAGGACAGGTTTCCACCTCCGAGCAGTACTTC	CSARGQVSTSEQYF	TRBJ2-7	TRBV20-1	few	NA
TGCGCCAGCAGCCTGGGGGGTAATTCACCCCTCCACTTT	CASSLGGNSPLHF	TRBJ1-6	TRBV4-3	once	NA
TGTGCCAGCAGCTCGGTACCGGGACAGGGGAACGAGCAGTACTTC	CASSSVPGQGNEQYF	TRBJ2-7	TRBV5-8	few	TRBD1
TGTGCCAGCAGGCCGGGACCGAGCAGCTCCTACGAGCAGTACTTC	CASRPGPSSSYEQYF	TRBJ2-7	TRBV12-3/TRBV12-4	many	NA
TGTGCCAGCAGCTGGCCAAGGGAGACAGATACGCAGTATTTT	CASSWPRETDTQYF	TRBJ2-3	TRBV7-9	NA	NA
TGTGCCAGCAGCTTCAGGGTGAATACTGGAAACACCATATATTTT	CASSFRVNTGNTIYF	TRBJ1-3	TRBV5-8	many	NA
TGTGCCAGCAGTCCACGGGACAGAGCTCTCTACGAGCAGTACTTC	CASSPRDRALYEQYF	TRBJ2-7	TRBV12-3/TRBV12-4	NA	TRBD1
TGTGCCAGCAGACCAGGGTTCCAAGAGACCCAGTACTTC	CASRPGFQETQYF	TRBJ2-5	TRBV11-2	many	NA
TGCAGCGTCGCTCCGGGACATACGAGCACAGATACGCAGTATTTT	CSVAPGHTSTDTQYF	TRBJ2-3	TRBV29-1	NA	NA
TGCGCCAGCAGCCAACCCCGGACCGGTCTTAACGAGCAGTACTTC	CASSQPRTGLNEQYF	TRBJ2-7	TRBV4-1	NA	NA
TGTGCCAGCAGTTACGGGACAGGGAGGGAGACCCAGTACTTC	CASSYGTGRETQYF	TRBJ2-5	TRBV6-5	NA	TRBD1
TGTGCCAGCAGTTTTGGCGAGGGCATGGAGACCCAGTACTTC	CASSFGEGMETQYF	TRBJ2-5	TRBV12-3/TRBV12-4	NA	NA
TGTGCCAGTAGACTACGAGGGCCCACAGATACGCAGTATTTT	CASRLRGPTDTQYF	TRBJ2-3	TRBV6-4	many	NA
TGTGCCACCCAGACAGGCACAGATACGCAGTATTTT	CATQTGTDTQYF	TRBJ2-3	TRBV24-1	many	NA
TGTGCCAGCAGCATTGTGAACACTGAAGCTTTCTTT	CASSIVNTEAFF	TRBJ1-1	TRBV6-2/TRBV6-3	few	NA
TGTGCCAGCAGTTTCTCCACCTATGGCTACACCTTC	CASSFSTYGYTF	TRBJ1-2	TRBV12-3/TRBV12-4	many	NA
TGTGCCAGCAGACATATGTCGGGATCCTTATACAATGAGCAGTTCTTC	CASRHMSGSLYNEQFF	TRBJ2-1	TRBV27	NA	NA
TGTGCCAGCGAATACCCGGGACAGACATCCTACGAGCAGTACTTC	CASEYPGQTSYEQYF	TRBJ2-7	TRBV21-1	NA	NA
TGCGCCAGCAGCCAAGCTCAGGGATCTGGGGCCAACGTCCTGACTTTC	CASSQAQGSGANVLTF	TRBJ2-6	TRBV4-3	NA	NA
TGTGCCAGCACCCCCCTGGGCAAGAACACTGAAGCTTTCTTT	CASTPLGKNTEAFF	TRBJ1-1	TRBV27	many	NA
TGTGCCAGCAGCTTAATCGCGCGGGGAAACACTGAAGCTTTCTTT	CASSLIARGNTEAFF	TRBJ1-1	TRBV7-2	NA	NA
TGCAGCGTTGAATACAGGGGACACAACTATGGCTACACCTTC	CSVEYRGHNYGYTF	TRBJ1-2	TRBV29-1	few	TRBD1
TGTGCCAGCAGCTTCCAGGGGGTTAGCGGGGCAAAAGATACGCAGTATTTT	CASSFQGVSGAKDTQYF	TRBJ2-3	TRBV11-2	NA	NA
TGTGCCAGCAGCTTCTGGTTGGGGAGCACAGATACGCAGTATTTT	CASSFWLGSTDTQYF	TRBJ2-3	TRBV5-4	few	NA
TGCGCCAGCAGCTTGGCCCCAGCGGGATTAGAGACCCAGTACTTC	CASSLAPAGLETQYF	TRBJ2-5	TRBV5-1	many	TRBD2
TGTGCCAGCAGCCAGGAAGACACCGGGGAGCTGTTTTTT	CASSQEDTGELFF	TRBJ2-2	TRBV7-7	few	NA
TGTGCCAGCAGCCAGTCGGTAGGGACCTCTGGAAACACCATATATTTT	CASSQSVGTSGNTIYF	TRBJ1-3	TRBV3-1	few	NA
TGCGCCAGCAGTGTGGGGGGGACAGGGCTTTCCTACGAGCAGTACTTC	CASSVGGTGLSYEQYF	TRBJ2-7	TRBV10-2	NA	TRBD1
TGCGCCAGCAGCCTACCAGGACTAGCGGGCGGCCAGGGCACAGATACGCAGTATTTT	CASSLPGLAGGQGTDTQYF	TRBJ2-3	TRBV4-1	few	TRBD2
TGTGCCAGCAGCTTAGTGACCAGGGACACCGGGGAGCTGTTTTTT	CASSLVTRDTGELFF	TRBJ2-2	TRBV7-8	many	NA
TGTGCCAGCAGCTTTCTCCCCGGCACAGATACGCAGTATTTT	CASSFLPGTDTQYF	TRBJ2-3	TRBV5-5	NA	NA
TGTGCCAGCAGTTACTCGACCCAGACAGGGGGCAGGACAGATACGCAGTATTTT	CASSYSTQTGGRTDTQYF	TRBJ2-3	TRBV6-6	few	TRBD1
TGTGCCAGCAGTTACGTCAATTCACCCCTCCACTTT	CASSYVNSPLHF	TRBJ1-6	TRBV6-5	NA	NA
TGCAGTGCTAGAGACCGAGGAGTCCGCTACGAGCAGTACTTC	CSARDRGVRYEQYF	TRBJ2-7	TRBV20-1	few	NA
TGTGCCAGCAGAAACCCCCCTCAGACTTTCTTC	CASRNPPQTFF	TRBJ2-1	TRBV6-2/TRBV6-3	many	NA
TGTGCCACCAGCAGAGAGGAAGAAGATACGCAGTATTTT	CATSREEEDTQYF	TRBJ2-3	TRBV15	many	NA
TGTGCCAGCACCCTCTCGGAAGAGTTCGAGCAGTACTTC	CASTLSEEFEQYF	TRBJ2-7	TRBV7-9	NA	NA
TGTGCCAGTAGTATTCGGGACGGAAAACTGTTTTTT	CASSIRDGKLFF	TRBJ1-4	TRBV19	many	NA
TGTGCCAGCAGCCAAGACCCCCATCAGCCCCAGCATTTT	CASSQDPHQPQHF	TRBJ1-5	TRBV3-1	NA	NA
TGTGCCAGCAGCTCACCCGGAGGGATTTCTACCGGGGAGCTGTTTTTT	CASSSPGGISTGELFF	TRBJ2-2	TRBV11-2	few	NA
TGTGCCAGCAGCCAAGGGACAGGGGCTTACAATCAGCCCCAGCATTTT	CASSQGTGAYNQPQHF	TRBJ1-5	TRBV11-2	few	TRBD1
TGTGCCAGTACCGACAGGGGGCCATGGAAACTGTTTTTT	CASTDRGPWKLFF	TRBJ1-4	TRBV19	NA	TRBD1
TGTGCCAGCAGTTTTTCGCGGCTAGCCGGTAAACCCGAGGAGACCCAGTACTTC	CASSFSRLAGKPEETQYF	TRBJ2-5	TRBV12-3/TRBV12-4	few	NA
TGCAGTGCGTTTCCGGGACAGGGAATTCCTTCTGGGGCCAACGTCCTGACTTTC	CSAFPGQGIPSGANVLTF	TRBJ2-6	TRBV20-1	few	TRBD1
TGTGCCAGTAGTCTCGGTTGGCAGTCCTACAATGAGCAGTTCTTC	CASSLGWQSYNEQFF	TRBJ2-1	TRBV19	many	NA
TGTGCCAGCAGCGTAGTGGGCATGGAAACTAGCACAGATACGCAGTATTTT	CASSVVGMETSTDTQYF	TRBJ2-3	TRBV9	many	NA
TGCGCCAGCGGAACAGGGTGGAGCGGGGAGCTGTTTTTT	CASGTGWSGELFF	TRBJ2-2	TRBV10-1	many	NA
TGTGCCAGCAGTGATAGTCTCAGGGCTGAAGCTTTCTTT	CASSDSLRAEAFF	TRBJ1-1	TRBV6-1	NA	NA
TGTGCCAGCAGCACCAGACTAGCGGGGGGGCTGGCTGAGCAGTTCTTC	CASSTRLAGGLAEQFF	TRBJ2-1	TRBV9	few	TRBD2
TGTGCCAGCAGCGTAGAAGGACTAGCGGGTTCAGAGACCCAGTACTTC	CASSVEGLAGSETQYF	TRBJ2-5	TRBV9	once	TRBD2
TGCGCCAGCAGTGAGTCGAGGAGGGGACAGGGGGACTATGGCTACACCTTC	CASSESRRGQGDYGYTF	TRBJ1-2	TRBV10-2	many	TRBD1
TGTGCCAGCAGTTACAGGGTGGATGGCAATCAGCCCCAGCATTTT	CASSYRVDGNQPQHF	TRBJ1-5	TRBV6-2/TRBV6-3	few	NA
TGTGCCAGCAGCCGAAGCGCGGGGAATTTAGATCAGCCCCAGCATTTT	CASSRSAGNLDQPQHF	TRBJ1-5	TRBV7-2	few	NA